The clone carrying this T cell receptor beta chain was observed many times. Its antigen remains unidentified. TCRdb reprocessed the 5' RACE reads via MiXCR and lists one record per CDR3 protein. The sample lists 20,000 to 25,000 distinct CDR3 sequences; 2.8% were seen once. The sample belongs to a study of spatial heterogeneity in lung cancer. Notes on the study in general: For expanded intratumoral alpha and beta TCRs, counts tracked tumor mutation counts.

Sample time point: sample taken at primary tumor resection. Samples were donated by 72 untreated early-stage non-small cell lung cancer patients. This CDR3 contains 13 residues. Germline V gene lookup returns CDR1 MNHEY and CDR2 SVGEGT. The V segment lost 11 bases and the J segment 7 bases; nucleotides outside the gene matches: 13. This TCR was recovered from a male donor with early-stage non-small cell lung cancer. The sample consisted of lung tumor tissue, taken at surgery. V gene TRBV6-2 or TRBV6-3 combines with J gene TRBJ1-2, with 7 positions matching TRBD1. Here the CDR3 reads CAAKEGTEFGYTF. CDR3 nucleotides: TGTGCCGCGAAAGAAGGGACAGAGTTTGGCTACACCTTC.